This T cell receptor beta chain was identified during a study of shared clonotypes between healthy human individuals. Some clones are missing from TCRdb's copy, which holds only in-frame ones; the method was immunoSEQ multiplex PCR. The data hold roughly 500,000 clones, with approximately 94% observed a single time. Sequencing was done on a sample of naive CD4+ T cells sorted from blood. Subset reported: CD45RA+ positively selected. The sequence was collected from a woman in her 30s in good health.

The CDR3 is CSVERAWDSTDTQYF. CDR3 nucleotides: TGCAGCGTTGAAAGGGCCTGGGATTCCACAGATACGCAGTATTTT. The V gene is TRBV29-1, the J gene TRBJ2-3; D is unresolved. The germline CDR1 and CDR2 sequences are SQVTM and ANQGSEA. This CDR3 is built from 15 residues. The V gene lost 2 bases and the J gene lost 2 bases, with 14 bases spanning the gap.